This TCR beta chain came from a study of blood T cell repertoires in COVID-19. Study background: Acute-phase and convalescent COVID-19 samples originated in the United States, Italy and Spain. The analysed material was cDNA or gDNA that came from T cells, B-cell-depleted T cells, or PBMCs.

Authors' data handling: Nucleated cell number was recorded as an estimate derived from reference gene primer amplification. Sequencing was performed with immunoSEQ multiplex PCR; in TCRdb, only in-frame clones are kept and a portion is missing. From that table come the V and J calls and clone size; the DNA was used to work out D and trimming. The sample lists 300,000 to 350,000 clones, roughly 89% seen once, with approximately 3.5% in the top ten. CDR3 length equals 17 residues. CDR1 is MNHEY, CDR2 SVGEGT, per germline. V shed 5 bases, J shed 9 bases, and the junction held 14 bases outside the gene matches.

Sequenced input: peripheral blood. The receptor was derived from a woman aged 18-35 years who had recovered from COVID-19. This sequence joins TRBV6-2 or TRBV6-3 and TRBJ2-1; 12 bases line up with TRBD2. In DNA, the CDR3 is TGTGCCAGCAGTCCGATATCCGGACTAGCGGGAACGGGTGAGCAGTTCTTC. It encodes CASSPISGLAGTGEQFF.